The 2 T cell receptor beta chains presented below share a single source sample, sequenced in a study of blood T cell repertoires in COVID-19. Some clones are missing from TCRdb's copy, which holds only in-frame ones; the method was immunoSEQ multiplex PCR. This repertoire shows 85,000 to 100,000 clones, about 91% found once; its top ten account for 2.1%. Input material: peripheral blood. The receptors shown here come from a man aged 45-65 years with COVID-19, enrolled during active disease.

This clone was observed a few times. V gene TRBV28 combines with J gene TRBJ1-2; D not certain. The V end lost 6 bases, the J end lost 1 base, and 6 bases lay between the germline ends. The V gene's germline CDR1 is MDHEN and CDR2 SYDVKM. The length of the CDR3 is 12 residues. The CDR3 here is CASSSVNYGYTF. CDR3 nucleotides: TGTGCCAGCAGCAGCGTTAACTATGGCTACACCTTC.

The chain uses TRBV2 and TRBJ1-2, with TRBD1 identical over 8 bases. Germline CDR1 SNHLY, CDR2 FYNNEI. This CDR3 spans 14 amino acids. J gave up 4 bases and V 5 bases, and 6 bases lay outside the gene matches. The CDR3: CASSKRGTGYGYTF. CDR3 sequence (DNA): TGTGCCAGCAGTAAGAGGGGGACAGGCTATGGCTACACCTTC.